This paragraph reports one T cell receptor (beta chain). In the PCR, 60 Vbeta and 13 Jbeta primers were used. TCRdb's table, derived via immunoSEQ multiplex PCR, lists solely in-frame clones and lacks some. Among around 150,000 clones listed, approximately 64% were seen once. V was pared by 2 bases and J by 2 bases, with 5 bases of the junction left unmatched. The CDR3 consists of 15 residues. Germline V CDR1 and CDR2: SEHNR, FQNEAQ (reference sequence). The source of the sample is a study of cytomegalovirus exposure and HLA in healthy donors. The J gene is TRBJ1-1, the V gene TRBV7-9; 7 nucleotides match TRBD1. This TCR came from a middle-aged woman in good health and CMV-seronegative. The material sequenced was PBMCs. CDR3 amino acids: CASSLQRGLNTEAFF. The CDR3 DNA follows: TGTGCCAGCAGCTTACAGAGGGGGCTAAACACTGAAGCTTTCTTT.